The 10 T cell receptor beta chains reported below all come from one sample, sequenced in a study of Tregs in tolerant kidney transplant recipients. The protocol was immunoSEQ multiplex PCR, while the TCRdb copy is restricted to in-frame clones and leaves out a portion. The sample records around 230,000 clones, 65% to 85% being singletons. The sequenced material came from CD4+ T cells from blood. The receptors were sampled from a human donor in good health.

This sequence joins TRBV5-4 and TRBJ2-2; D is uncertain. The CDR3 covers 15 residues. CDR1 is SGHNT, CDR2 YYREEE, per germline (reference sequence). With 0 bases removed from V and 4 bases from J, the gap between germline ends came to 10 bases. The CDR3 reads CASSLAKSSTGELFF. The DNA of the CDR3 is TGTGCCAGCAGCTTGGCCAAGTCTTCCACCGGGGAGCTGTTTTTT.

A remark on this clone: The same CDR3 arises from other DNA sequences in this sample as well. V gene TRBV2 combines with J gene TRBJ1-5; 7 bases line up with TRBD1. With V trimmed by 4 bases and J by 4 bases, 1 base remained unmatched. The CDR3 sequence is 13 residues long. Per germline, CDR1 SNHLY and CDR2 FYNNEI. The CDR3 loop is CASSGQGNQPQHF. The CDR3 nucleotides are TGTGCCAGCAGTGGACAGGGAAATCAGCCCCAGCATTTT.

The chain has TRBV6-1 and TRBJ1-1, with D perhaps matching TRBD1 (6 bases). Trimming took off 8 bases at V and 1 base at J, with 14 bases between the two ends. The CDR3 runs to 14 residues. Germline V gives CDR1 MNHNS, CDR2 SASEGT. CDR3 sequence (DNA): TGTGCCAGCGGAAGCGACAGGCGGAACACTGAAGCTTTCTTT. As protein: CASGSDRRNTEAFF.

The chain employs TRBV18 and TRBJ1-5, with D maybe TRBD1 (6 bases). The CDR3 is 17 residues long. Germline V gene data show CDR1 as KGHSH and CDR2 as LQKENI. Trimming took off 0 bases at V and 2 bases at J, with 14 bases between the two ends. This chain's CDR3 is CASSPPGVEGGNQPQHF. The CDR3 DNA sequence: TGTGCCAGCTCACCACCCGGGGTGGAGGGGGGCAATCAGCCCCAGCATTTT.

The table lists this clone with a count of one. In nucleotides, the CDR3 is TGTGCCTGGAGTCCCGTATTAACCTATGGCTACACCTTC. Translating gives CAWSPVLTYGYTF. The chain recombines TRBV30 with TRBJ1-2; D not resolved. This CDR3 is built from 13 residues. V was clipped by 2 bases and J by 4 bases, with 11 bases between them. CDR1 is GTSNPN and CDR2 is SVGIG in the germline V gene (reference sequence).

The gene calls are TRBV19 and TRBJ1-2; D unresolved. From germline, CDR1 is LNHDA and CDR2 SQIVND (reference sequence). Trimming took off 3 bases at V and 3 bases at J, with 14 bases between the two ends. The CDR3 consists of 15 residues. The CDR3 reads CASSILDEVYYGYTF. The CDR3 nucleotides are TGTGCCAGTAGTATCCTTGACGAGGTTTACTATGGCTACACCTTC.

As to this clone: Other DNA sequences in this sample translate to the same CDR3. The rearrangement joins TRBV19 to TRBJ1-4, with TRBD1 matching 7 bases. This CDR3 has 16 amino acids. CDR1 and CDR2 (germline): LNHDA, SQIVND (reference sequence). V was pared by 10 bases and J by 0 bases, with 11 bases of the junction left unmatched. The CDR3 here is CATRARQGPTNEKLFF. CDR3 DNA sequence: TGTGCCACCCGGGCCCGACAGGGACCAACTAATGAAAAACTGTTTTTT. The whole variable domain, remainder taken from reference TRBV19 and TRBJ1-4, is DGGITQSPKYLFRKEGQNVTLSCEQNLNHDAMYWYRQDPGQGLRLIYYSQIVNDFQKGDIAEGYSVSREKKESFPLTVTSAQKNPTAFYLCATRARQGPTNEKLFFGSGTQLSVL.

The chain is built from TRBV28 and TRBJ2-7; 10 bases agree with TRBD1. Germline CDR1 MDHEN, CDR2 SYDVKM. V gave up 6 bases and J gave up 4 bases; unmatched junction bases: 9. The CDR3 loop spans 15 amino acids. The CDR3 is CASSSTGTGEYEQYF. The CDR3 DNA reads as TGTGCCAGCAGCTCAACCGGGACAGGGGAGTACGAGCAGTACTTC.

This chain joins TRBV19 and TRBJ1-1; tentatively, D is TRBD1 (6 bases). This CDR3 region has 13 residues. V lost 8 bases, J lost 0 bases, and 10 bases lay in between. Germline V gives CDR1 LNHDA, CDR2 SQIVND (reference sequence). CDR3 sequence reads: CASRTVLNTEAFF. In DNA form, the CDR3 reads TGTGCCAGTCGGACAGTCTTGAACACTGAAGCTTTCTTT.

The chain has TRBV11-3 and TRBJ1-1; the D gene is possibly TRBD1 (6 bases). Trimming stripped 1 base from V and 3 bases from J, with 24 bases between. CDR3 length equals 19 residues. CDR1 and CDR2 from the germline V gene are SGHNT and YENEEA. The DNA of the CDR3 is TGTGCCAGCAGCTTAGGTGTCCCGAAACAGGGAAGAGAGCACACTGAAGCTTTCTTT. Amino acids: CASSLGVPKQGREHTEAFF.